This TCR beta chain was retrieved from a study of a mutant IDH1 vaccine in newly diagnosed glioma. Study-wide background: Scheduled for weeks 1, 3, 5, 7, 11, 15, 19 and 23, eight vaccinations were given to patients. Vaccines were first given 4-6 weeks after radiotherapy alone, or with temozolomide cycles. Of treated patients, around 62% were men and roughly 38% women, averaging around 40 years. Patients had received radiotherapy, temozolomide, or both previously, most receiving both.

The table came from immunoSEQ multiplex PCR; TCRdb's copy has only in-frame clones and leaves some out. The table includes some 70,000 clones, over 75% detected once. With respect to this clone: The antigen is unknown.

In germline, CDR1 is LNHDA, CDR2 SQIVND (reference sequence). Trimming took off 8 bases at V and 2 bases at J, with 6 bases between the two ends. The CDR3 consists of 11 residues. The time point was: week 23, last vaccination. Every single dose of the vaccine, 300 ug of mutant IDH1 20-mer peptide, came with topical imiquimod. The chain uses TRBV19 and TRBJ1-1, with no clear D. The receptor was derived from a man in his late teens or twenties with glioma. Material: PBMCs, obtained from a glioma patient whose treatment included an IDH1 peptide vaccine. The CDR3 reads CASRLNTEAFF. CDR3 sequence (DNA): TGTGCCAGTCGTCTAAACACTGAAGCTTTCTTT.